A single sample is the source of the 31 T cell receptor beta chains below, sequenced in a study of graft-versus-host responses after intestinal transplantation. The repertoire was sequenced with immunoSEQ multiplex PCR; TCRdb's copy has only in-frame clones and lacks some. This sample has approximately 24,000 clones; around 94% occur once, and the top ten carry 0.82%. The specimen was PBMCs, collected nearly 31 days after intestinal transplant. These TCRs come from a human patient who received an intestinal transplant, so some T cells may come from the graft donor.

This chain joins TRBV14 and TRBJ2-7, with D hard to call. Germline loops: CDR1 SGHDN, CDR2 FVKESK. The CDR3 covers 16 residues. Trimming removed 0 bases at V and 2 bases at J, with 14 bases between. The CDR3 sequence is CASSQEKRRPPYEQYF. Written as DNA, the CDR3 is TGTGCCAGCAGCCAAGAGAAGAGGAGACCACCCTACGAGCAGTACTTC.

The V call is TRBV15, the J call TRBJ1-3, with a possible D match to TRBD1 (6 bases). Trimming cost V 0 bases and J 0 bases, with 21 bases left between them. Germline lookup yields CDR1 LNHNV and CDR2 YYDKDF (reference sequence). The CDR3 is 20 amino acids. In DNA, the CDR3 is TGTGCCACCAGCAGAGATTTCCGGCGGGCAGGGGCCAACTCTGGAAACACCATATATTTT. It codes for CATSRDFRRAGANSGNTIYF.

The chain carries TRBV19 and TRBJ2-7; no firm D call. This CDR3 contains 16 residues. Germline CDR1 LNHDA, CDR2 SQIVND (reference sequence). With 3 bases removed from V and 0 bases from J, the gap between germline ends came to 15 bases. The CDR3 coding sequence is TGTGCCAGTAGTATTGGAGTGACGGGTAGCTCCTACGAGCAGTACTTC. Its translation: CASSIGVTGSSYEQYF.

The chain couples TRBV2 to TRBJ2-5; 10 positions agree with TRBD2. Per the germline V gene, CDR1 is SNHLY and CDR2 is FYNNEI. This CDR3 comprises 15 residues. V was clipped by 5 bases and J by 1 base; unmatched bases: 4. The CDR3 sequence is CASSSGTSVQETQYF. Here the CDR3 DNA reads TGTGCCAGCAGTTCCGGGACTAGCGTCCAAGAGACCCAGTACTTC.

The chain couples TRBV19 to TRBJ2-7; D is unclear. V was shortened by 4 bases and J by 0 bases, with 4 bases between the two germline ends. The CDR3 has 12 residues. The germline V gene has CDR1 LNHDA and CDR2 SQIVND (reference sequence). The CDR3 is CASSTGSYEQYF. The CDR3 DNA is TGTGCCAGTAGTACTGGCTCCTACGAGCAGTACTTC. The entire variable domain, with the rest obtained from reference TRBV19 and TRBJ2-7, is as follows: DGGITQSPKYLFRKEGQNVTLSCEQNLNHDAMYWYRQDPGQGLRLIYYSQIVNDFQKGDIAEGYSVSREKKESFPLTVTSAQKNPTAFYLCASSTGSYEQYFGPGTRLTVT.

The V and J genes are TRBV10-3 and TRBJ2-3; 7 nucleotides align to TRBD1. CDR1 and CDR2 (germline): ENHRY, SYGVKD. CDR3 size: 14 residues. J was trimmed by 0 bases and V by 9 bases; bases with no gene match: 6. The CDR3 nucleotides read TGTGCCATTTCTACAGGGGATAGCACAGATACGCAGTATTTT. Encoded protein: CAISTGDSTDTQYF.

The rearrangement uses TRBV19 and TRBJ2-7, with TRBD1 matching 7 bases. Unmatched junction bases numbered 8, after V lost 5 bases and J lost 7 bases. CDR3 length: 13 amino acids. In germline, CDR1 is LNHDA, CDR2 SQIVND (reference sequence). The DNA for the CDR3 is TGTGCCAGTAGTCCCCGGGACAGCTGGGAGCAGTACTTC. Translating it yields CASSPRDSWEQYF.

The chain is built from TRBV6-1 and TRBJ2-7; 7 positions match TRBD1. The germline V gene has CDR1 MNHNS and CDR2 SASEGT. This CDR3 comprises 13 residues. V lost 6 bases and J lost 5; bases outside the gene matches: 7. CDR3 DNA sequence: TGTGCCAGCAGGGGCGACAGGGCCCACGAGCAGTACTTC. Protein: CASRGDRAHEQYF.

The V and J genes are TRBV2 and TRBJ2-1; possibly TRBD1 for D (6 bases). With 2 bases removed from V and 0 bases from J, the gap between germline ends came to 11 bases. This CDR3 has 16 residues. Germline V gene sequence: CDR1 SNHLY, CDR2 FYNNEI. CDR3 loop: CASSERGYGSYNEQFF. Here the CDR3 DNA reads TGTGCCAGCAGTGAAAGGGGGTATGGCTCCTACAATGAGCAGTTCTTC.

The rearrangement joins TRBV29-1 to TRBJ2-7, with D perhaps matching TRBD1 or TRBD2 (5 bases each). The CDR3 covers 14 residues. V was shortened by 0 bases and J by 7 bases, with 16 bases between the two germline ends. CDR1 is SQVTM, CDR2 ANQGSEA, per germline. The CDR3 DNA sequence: TGCAGCGTTGAAGAAACCGGGACCCCTAATGAGCAGTACTTC. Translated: CSVEETGTPNEQYF.

The CDR3 loop is CASSPGLAFSYEQYF. In DNA form, the CDR3 reads TGTGCCAGCAGTCCGGGACTAGCGTTCTCCTACGAGCAGTACTTC. The chain employs TRBV2 and TRBJ2-7; 10 bases align to TRBD2. The CDR3 is made up of 15 amino acids. Per germline, CDR1 SNHLY and CDR2 FYNNEI. The V segment lost 5 bases and the J segment 0 bases; nucleotides outside the gene matches: 4.

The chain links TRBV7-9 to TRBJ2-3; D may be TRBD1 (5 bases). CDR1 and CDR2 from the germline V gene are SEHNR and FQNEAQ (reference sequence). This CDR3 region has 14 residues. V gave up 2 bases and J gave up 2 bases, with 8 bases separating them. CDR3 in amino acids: CASSLMGHTDTQYF. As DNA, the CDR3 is TGTGCCAGCAGCTTAATGGGGCACACAGATACGCAGTATTTT.

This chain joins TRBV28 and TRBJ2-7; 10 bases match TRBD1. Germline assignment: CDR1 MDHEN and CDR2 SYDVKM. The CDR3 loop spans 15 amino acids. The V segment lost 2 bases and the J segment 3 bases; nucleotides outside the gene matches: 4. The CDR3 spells CASSLDRTGGYEQYF. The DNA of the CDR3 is TGTGCCAGCAGTTTAGACAGGACAGGGGGCTACGAGCAGTACTTC.

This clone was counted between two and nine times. The CDR3 loop reads CASSTGTSGGYEQFF. For the CDR3, the DNA is TGCGCCAGCAGTACCGGGACTAGCGGGGGATATGAGCAGTTCTTC. The chain uses TRBV5-1 and TRBJ2-1; 14 bases line up with TRBD2. V gave up 5 bases and J gave up 8 bases; unmatched junction bases: 6. The germline gives CDR1 SGHRS, CDR2 YFSETQ. This CDR3 is built from 15 residues.

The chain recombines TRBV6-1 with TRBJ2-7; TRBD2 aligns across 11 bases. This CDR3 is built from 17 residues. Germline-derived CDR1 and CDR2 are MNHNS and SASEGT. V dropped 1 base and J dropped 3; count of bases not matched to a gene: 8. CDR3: CASSEVGSSGRFYEQYF. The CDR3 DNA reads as TGTGCCAGCAGTGAAGTGGGATCTAGCGGGAGGTTCTACGAGCAGTACTTC.

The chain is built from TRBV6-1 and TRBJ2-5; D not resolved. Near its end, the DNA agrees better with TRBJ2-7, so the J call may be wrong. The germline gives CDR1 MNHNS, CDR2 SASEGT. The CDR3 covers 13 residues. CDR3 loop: CASSARTVYEQYF. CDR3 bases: TGTGCCAGCAGTGCCCGGACCGTCTACGAGCAGTACTTC.

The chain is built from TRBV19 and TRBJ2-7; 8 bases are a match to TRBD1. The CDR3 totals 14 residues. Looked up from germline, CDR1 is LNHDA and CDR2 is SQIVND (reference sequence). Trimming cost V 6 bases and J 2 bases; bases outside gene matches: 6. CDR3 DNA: TGTGCCAGTAGCCCCGGACAGGGCCCCTACGAGCAGTACTTC. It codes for CASSPGQGPYEQYF. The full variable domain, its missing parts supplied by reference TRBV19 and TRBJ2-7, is DGGITQSPKYLFRKEGQNVTLSCEQNLNHDAMYWYRQDPGQGLRLIYYSQIVNDFQKGDIAEGYSVSREKKESFPLTVTSAQKNPTAFYLCASSPGQGPYEQYFGPGTRLTVT.

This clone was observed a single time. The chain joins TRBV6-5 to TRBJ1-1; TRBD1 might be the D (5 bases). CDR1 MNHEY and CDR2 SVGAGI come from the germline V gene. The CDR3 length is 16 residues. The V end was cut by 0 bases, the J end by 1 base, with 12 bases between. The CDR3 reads CASSYSKGVGNTEAFF. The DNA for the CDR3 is TGTGCCAGCAGTTACTCGAAAGGGGTGGGGAACACTGAAGCTTTCTTT.

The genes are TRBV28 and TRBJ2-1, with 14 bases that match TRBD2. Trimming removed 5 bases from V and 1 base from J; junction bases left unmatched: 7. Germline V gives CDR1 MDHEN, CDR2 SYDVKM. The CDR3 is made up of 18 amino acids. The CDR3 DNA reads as TGTGCCAGCAGTGAGCCGGGGACTAGCGGGGGTTCCTACAATGAGCAGTTCTTC. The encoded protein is CASSEPGTSGGSYNEQFF.

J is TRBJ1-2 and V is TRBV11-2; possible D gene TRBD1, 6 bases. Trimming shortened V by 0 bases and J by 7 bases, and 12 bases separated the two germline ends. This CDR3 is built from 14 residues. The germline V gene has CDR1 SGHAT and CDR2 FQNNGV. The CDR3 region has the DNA TGTGCCAGCAGCTTAGATGAGGGGGTTGGTGGCTACACCTTC. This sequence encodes CASSLDEGVGGYTF.

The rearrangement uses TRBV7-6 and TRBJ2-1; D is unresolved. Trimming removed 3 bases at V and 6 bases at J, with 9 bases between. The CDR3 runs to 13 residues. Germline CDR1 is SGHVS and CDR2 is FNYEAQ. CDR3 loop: CASSLGWGNEQFF. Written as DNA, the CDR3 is TGTGCCAGCAGCTTGGGTTGGGGCAATGAGCAGTTCTTC.

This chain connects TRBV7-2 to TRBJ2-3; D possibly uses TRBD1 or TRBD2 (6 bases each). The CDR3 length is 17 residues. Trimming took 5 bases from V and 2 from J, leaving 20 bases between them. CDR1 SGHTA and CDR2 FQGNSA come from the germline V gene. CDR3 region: CASSPSWGRGATDTQYF. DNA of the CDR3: TGTGCCAGCAGCCCGTCCTGGGGGCGCGGGGCCACAGATACGCAGTATTTT.

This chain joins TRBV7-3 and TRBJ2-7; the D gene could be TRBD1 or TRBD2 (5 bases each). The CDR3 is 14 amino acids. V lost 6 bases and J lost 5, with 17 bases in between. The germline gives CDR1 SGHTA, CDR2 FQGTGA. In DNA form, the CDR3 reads TGTGCCAGCAGGTTATTTCCCGGGACCCACGAGCAGTACTTC. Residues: CASRLFPGTHEQYF.

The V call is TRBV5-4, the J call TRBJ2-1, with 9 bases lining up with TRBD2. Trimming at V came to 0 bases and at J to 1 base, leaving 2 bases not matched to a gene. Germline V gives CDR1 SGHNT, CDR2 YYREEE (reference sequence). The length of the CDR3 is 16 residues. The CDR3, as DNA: TGTGCCAGCAGCTTGGGAGCGGGAGGTTCCTACAATGAGCAGTTCTTC. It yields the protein CASSLGAGGSYNEQFF.

CDR3 sequence: CASSQDWGGLGEQYF. In DNA form, the CDR3 reads TGCGCCAGCAGCCAAGATTGGGGCGGGTTGGGCGAGCAGTACTTC. The V gene is TRBV4-1, the J gene TRBJ2-7; D is perhaps TRBD1 or TRBD2 (5 bases each). Germline loops: CDR1 MGHRA, CDR2 YSYEKL. This CDR3 is built from 15 residues. V lost 0 bases and J 6 bases, leaving 15 bases between the germline ends.

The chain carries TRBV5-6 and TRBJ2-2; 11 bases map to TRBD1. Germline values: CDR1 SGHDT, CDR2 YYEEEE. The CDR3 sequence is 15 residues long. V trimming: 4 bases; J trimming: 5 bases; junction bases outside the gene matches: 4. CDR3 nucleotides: TGTGCCAGCAGCCCCCGGGACAGGGGGACCGGGGAGCTGTTTTTT. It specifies CASSPRDRGTGELFF. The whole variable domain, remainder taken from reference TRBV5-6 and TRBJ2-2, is DAGVTQSPTHLIKTRGQQVTLRCSPKSGHDTVSWYQQALGQGPQFIFQYYEEEERQRGNFPDRFSGHQFPNYSSELNVNALLLGDSALYLCASSPRDRGTGELFFGEGSRLTVL.

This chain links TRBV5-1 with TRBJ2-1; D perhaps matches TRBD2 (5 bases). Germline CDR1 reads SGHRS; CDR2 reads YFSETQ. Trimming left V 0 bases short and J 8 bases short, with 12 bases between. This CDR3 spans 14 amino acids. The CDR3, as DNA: TGCGCCAGCAGCTTGGAGGTGACTACCGATGAGCAGTTCTTC. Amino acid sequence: CASSLEVTTDEQFF.

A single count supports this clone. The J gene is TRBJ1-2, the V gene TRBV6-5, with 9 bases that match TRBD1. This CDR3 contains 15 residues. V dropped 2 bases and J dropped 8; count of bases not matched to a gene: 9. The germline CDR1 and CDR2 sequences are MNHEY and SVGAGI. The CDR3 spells CASSYNGDRAVGYTF. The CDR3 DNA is TGTGCCAGCAGTTACAACGGGGACAGGGCCGTAGGCTACACCTTC.

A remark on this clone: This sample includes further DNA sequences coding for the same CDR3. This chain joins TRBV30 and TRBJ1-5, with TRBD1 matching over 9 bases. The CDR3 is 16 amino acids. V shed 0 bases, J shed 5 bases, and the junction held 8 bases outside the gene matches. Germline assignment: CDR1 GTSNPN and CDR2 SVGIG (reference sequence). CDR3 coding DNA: TGTGCCTGGAGTGTAACCGGGACAGGGAAGCATCAGCCCCAGCATTTT. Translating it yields CAWSVTGTGKHQPQHF.

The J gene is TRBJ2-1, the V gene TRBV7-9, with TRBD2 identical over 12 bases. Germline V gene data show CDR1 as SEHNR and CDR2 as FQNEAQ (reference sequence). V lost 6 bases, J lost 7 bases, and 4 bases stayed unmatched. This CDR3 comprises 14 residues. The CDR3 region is CASSPGLAGNEQFF. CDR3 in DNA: TGTGCCAGCAGTCCCGGACTAGCGGGAAATGAGCAGTTCTTC.

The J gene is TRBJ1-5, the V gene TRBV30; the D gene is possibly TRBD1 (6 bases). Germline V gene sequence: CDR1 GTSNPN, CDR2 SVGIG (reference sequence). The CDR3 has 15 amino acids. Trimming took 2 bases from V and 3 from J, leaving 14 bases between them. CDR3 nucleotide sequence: TGTGCCTGGAGTCAAGGGACACTCAACAATCAGCCCCAGCATTTT. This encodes CAWSQGTLNNQPQHF.